A selection of T cell receptor beta chains follows, all from one sample in a study of shared clonotypes between healthy human individuals. TCRdb keeps only in-frame clones here, not all; method: immunoSEQ multiplex PCR. This table holds around 1,900,000 clones, roughly 93% found once. Sequences were obtained from naive CD8+ T cells from PBMCs. The receptors were sampled from a man aged 18 to 29 in good health. Some clones in this sample may be carry-over from other donors' samples. The CDR3 runs from the conserved cysteine through the conserved F or W. The D gene is left open where the match is weak.

V	D	J	CDR3
TRBV30	-	TRBJ2-3	CAWSDGRTGPNTDTQYF
TRBV9	-	TRBJ2-5	CASSVGQAYETQYF
TRBV5-1	-	TRBJ2-3	CASSLEVSDTQYF
TRBV11-3	TRBD2	TRBJ2-7	CASSKLAGGNYEQYF
TRBV29-1	-	TRBJ2-7	CSVEGARVYEQYF
TRBV15	TRBD1	TRBJ2-7	CATSRDKILGDRPYEQYF
TRBV7-9	-	TRBJ2-7	CASSETSSYEQYF
TRBV18	TRBD1	TRBJ2-7	CASSPPKGAIYEQYF
TRBV6-6	-	TRBJ1-1	CASSYSTLTDFSEAFF
TRBV9	-	TRBJ2-7	CASSEGGGPTYEQYF
TRBV19	-	TRBJ1-1	CASSFTGPNTEAFF
TRBV4-1	TRBD1	TRBJ2-7	CASSAGQGAYEQYF
TRBV19	-	TRBJ1-2	CASSTYKDRIYGYTF
TRBV27	TRBD1	TRBJ2-6	CASSGTGDSGANVLTF
TRBV2	TRBD1	TRBJ2-4	CASSEKGGSGNIQYF
TRBV9	-	TRBJ2-1	CASSVDDRQQFF
TRBV5-6	-	TRBJ1-1	CASSPDVTSGSTEAFF
TRBV11-2	TRBD1	TRBJ2-3	CASSLGPGTAADTQYF
TRBV7-3	-	TRBJ2-7	CASSFGSPYEQYF
TRBV9	-	TRBJ2-5	CASTKEGTPGTQYF
TRBV29-1	TRBD1	TRBJ1-1	CSVPQTGGPNEAFF
TRBV9	TRBD1	TRBJ1-1	CASSITGGSNTEAFF
TRBV28	-	TRBJ2-5	CASRANQGWWGTQYF
TRBV20-1	-	TRBJ2-1	CSAKRGNEQFF
TRBV2	TRBD1	TRBJ2-3	CASSDGQGGTDTQYF
TRBV10-3	-	TRBJ2-7	CAISATSASSYEQYF
TRBV7-3	TRBD2	TRBJ2-5	CASSEIAGGVLETQYF
TRBV5-6	-	TRBJ1-4	CASSLRQSELFF
TRBV27	-	TRBJ2-1	CASHPRRDYNEQFF
TRBV4-1	-	TRBJ1-2	CASSQDPGDAYGYTF
TRBV27	TRBD1	TRBJ2-3	CASAGDSRTDTQYF
TRBV11-2	-	TRBJ2-2	CASNDPKGGQQAGELFF
TRBV28	TRBD2	TRBJ2-7	CASSPHAGLADYEQYF
TRBV7-9	TRBD1	TRBJ1-5	CASGTGSNQPQHF
TRBV5-1	-	TRBJ2-1	CASSPPDYPLDEQFF
TRBV9	TRBD2	TRBJ2-1	CASSVEWAGVHEQFF
TRBV5-6	-	TRBJ2-1	CASSLLGQLNEQFF
TRBV29-1	-	TRBJ2-1	CSVGVYNEQFF
TRBV4-1	TRBD1	TRBJ1-1	CASSRTGVYAEAFF
TRBV14	-	TRBJ2-5	CASSQSIYGNEATQYF
TRBV10-1	TRBD1	TRBJ2-5	CATRPGTGIQETQYF
TRBV5-6	TRBD1	TRBJ2-7	CAGSPRGTGIYEQYF
TRBV21-1	-	TRBJ1-5	CASSLQTGYSNQPQHF
TRBV4-2	TRBD2	TRBJ2-7	CASSPAGGRSLYEQYF
TRBV27	TRBD1	TRBJ1-2	CASSPWTGSHGYTF
TRBV15	TRBD2	TRBJ2-5	CATSRDVGGQETQYF
TRBV30	-	TRBJ1-4	CAWSSTDEKLFF
TRBV27	TRBD2	TRBJ2-3	CASSPIAGPSTDTQYF
TRBV5-6	TRBD1	TRBJ2-7	CASSLGTGFYEQYF
TRBV11-2	-	TRBJ1-3	CASSLGRIPTGNTIYF
TRBV6-5	-	TRBJ2-1	CASSYYGYNEQFF
TRBV7-8	-	TRBJ1-5	CASSLTESNQPQHF
TRBV28	TRBD2	TRBJ2-7	CASSFVLRAGEQNSYEQYF